One sample yielded the 9 T cell receptor beta chains listed below, sequenced in a study of shared clonotypes between healthy human individuals (dated by TCRdb to 2020 to 2022). To prepare the library, the immunoSEQ multiplex PCR assay was applied. Entries here come from immuneACCESS through TCRdb and include only in-frame sequences with V and J called. Some clones fail to appear in such tables; in the studies checked, an unresolved V gene covers under half of the shortfall, and the cause of the remainder is unknown. The sample table records about 820,000 clones; 90% to 95% of these occur just once. Around 24% of the sample is in the top ten clones. CD8 naive samples were obtained by positive selection for CCR7 among CD45RO-negative cells, yielding a CD45RA+CCR7+ population from which TemRA cells were excluded. Sequences were obtained from naive CD8+ T cells sorted from blood. The cell subset or site label on this specimen signifies: CD45RA+CCR7+. The receptors stem from a man aged 25-40 years in good health.

This clone was recorded once. This chain uses TRBV14 with TRBJ2-1; TRBD2 aligns across 15 bases. Germline loops: CDR1 SGHDN, CDR2 FVKESK. The CDR3 is 18 amino acids. V lost 3 bases to trimming and J lost 0 bases; unmatched junction nucleotides: 3. This chain's CDR3 is CASSQGLAGGHSYNEQFF. The DNA for the CDR3 is TGTGCCAGCAGCCAGGGACTAGCGGGAGGTCACTCCTACAATGAGCAGTTCTTC.

This chain links TRBV7-9 with TRBJ2-7; 9 bases are a match to TRBD1. Germline V gene data show CDR1 as SEHNR and CDR2 as FQNEAQ (reference sequence). The CDR3 loop spans 16 amino acids. V lost 5 bases to trimming and J lost 3 bases; unmatched junction nucleotides: 11. This CDR3 reads CASSGRQGDMDYEQYF. CDR3 bases: TGTGCCAGCAGCGGGAGACAGGGGGATATGGACTACGAGCAGTACTTC.

The chain is built from TRBV18 and TRBJ1-5; D not certain. CDR3 length: 15 amino acids. Trimming pared 0 bases from V and 1 base from J, leaving 7 bases between. Germline assignment: CDR1 KGHSH and CDR2 LQKENI. The CDR3 DNA follows: TGTGCCAGCTCACCACCCCAGTTCAGCAATCAGCCCCAGCATTTT. Translating it yields CASSPPQFSNQPQHF.

The chain links TRBV16 to TRBJ1-5, with no clear D. Germline CDR1 KGHSY, CDR2 FQNENV. V was cut by 3 bases and J by 5 bases, with 11 bases left in between. This CDR3 region has 14 residues. The CDR3: CASSQGRPHQPQHF. DNA for the CDR3: TGTGCCAGCAGCCAGGGCAGACCACATCAGCCCCAGCATTTT.

This sequence joins TRBV29-1 and TRBJ2-7; D gene ambiguous. Trimming left V 1 base short and J 0 bases short, with 7 bases between. Germline loops: CDR1 SQVTM, CDR2 ANQGSEA. The CDR3 runs to 13 residues. CDR3 sequence reads: CSVEGELSYEQYF. Here the CDR3 DNA reads TGCAGCGTTGAAGGGGAACTCTCCTACGAGCAGTACTTC.

The V gene is TRBV2, the J gene TRBJ1-1; a weak D match, TRBD1 (5 bases). Trimming took off 6 bases at V and 0 bases at J, with 17 bases between the two ends. The CDR3 runs to 16 residues. CDR1 is SNHLY and CDR2 is FYNNEI in the germline V gene. The CDR3 protein is CASSLTVNGLNTEAFF. DNA for the CDR3: TGTGCCAGCAGCCTGACAGTTAACGGGTTGAACACTGAAGCTTTCTTT.

The rearrangement joins TRBV2 to TRBJ1-2; TRBD1 aligns across 9 bases. Trimming at V came to 9 bases and at J to 4 bases, leaving 12 bases not matched to a gene. The CDR3 covers 15 residues. Germline V CDR1 and CDR2: SNHLY, FYNNEI. The CDR3 DNA is TGTGCCAGGGCGGAGGGACAGGGTAAAGGCTATGGCTACACCTTC. Protein sequence: CARAEGQGKGYGYTF.

The gene calls are TRBV27 and TRBJ1-1; D gene unclear. This CDR3 contains 11 residues. The germline gives CDR1 MNHEY, CDR2 SMNVEV (reference sequence). Trimming left V 6 bases short and J 5 bases short, with 7 bases between. Here the CDR3 DNA reads TGTGCCAGCAGACTTGGGACTGAAGCTTTCTTT. Protein sequence: CASRLGTEAFF.

J is TRBJ2-3 and V is TRBV6-5; D remains unclear. The germline V gene encodes CDR1 MNHEY and CDR2 SVGAGI. The CDR3 loop spans 14 amino acids. V dropped 0 bases and J dropped 4 bases, with 8 bases sitting between them. CDR3 protein: CASSYSLGSDTQYF. The CDR3 region has the DNA TGTGCCAGCAGTTACTCTCTAGGATCAGATACGCAGTATTTT.